These T cell receptor beta chains were read from a single sample in a study of cytomegalovirus exposure and HLA in healthy donors. Clones were read by immunoSEQ multiplex PCR, and TCRdb kept only the in-frame ones, dropping some. The repertoire holds about 150,000 clones, with over 60% as singletons. The sample comprised PBMCs. These receptor sequences come from a male donor in good health and CMV-seronegative. The CDR3 runs from the conserved cysteine through the conserved F or W. D genes are given only for firm matches. Size values are once, few and many counts, or a class for expanded clones, and some rows have none.

>TRBJ2-1|.|TRBV5-5|.
TGTGCCAGCAGCTTGCTGGCCGGGAGCTCCTACAATGAGCAGTTCTTC
CASSLLAGSSYNEQFF
>TRBJ2-1|TRBD2|TRBV5-6|.
TGTGCCAGCAGCTTTCGGGGACTAACCTACAATGAGCAGTTCTTC
CASSFRGLTYNEQFF
>TRBJ2-2|.|TRBV6-1|.
TGTGCCAGCAGTGAACCCCAAGGATCGGGTACCGGGGAGCTGTTTTTT
CASSEPQGSGTGELFF
>TRBJ2-7|TRBD1|TRBV11-3|.
TGTGCCAGCACCAACAGACAGGGATCGGGGGAGCAGTACTTC
CASTNRQGSGEQYF
>TRBJ2-5|TRBD2|TRBV2|.
TGTGCCAGCAGTCTAAGCGGGGGCCAACTACAAGAGACCCAGTACTTC
CASSLSGGQLQETQYF
>TRBJ2-3|.|TRBV5-4|.
TGTGCCAGCAGCTTGGTCCCCCTCTCCACAGATACGCAGTATTTT
CASSLVPLSTDTQYF
>TRBJ2-7|TRBD1|TRBV29-1|.
TGCAGCGTTGGGGGACAGGGGCCCTACGAGCAGTACTTC
CSVGGQGPYEQYF
>TRBJ2-1|.|TRBV7-2|.
TGTGCCAGCAGCTTTAGTCTAGCTTTCTACAATGAGCAGTTCTTC
CASSFSLAFYNEQFF
>TRBJ2-3|.|TRBV30|.
TGTGCCTGGACAGACACAGATACGCAGTATTTT
CAWTDTDTQYF
>TRBJ2-1|.|TRBV28|.
TGTGCCAGCAGTTTAATCCAGGGGAGCCACAATGAGCAGTTCTTC
CASSLIQGSHNEQFF
>TRBJ1-2|.|TRBV30|.
TGTGCCTGGAGTACGGGAAGCTATGGCTACACCTTC
CAWSTGSYGYTF
>TRBJ1-1|TRBD1|TRBV19|once
TGTGCCAGTAGTATAGTACAGGGGGAGGGCACTGAAGCTTTCTTT
CASSIVQGEGTEAFF
>TRBJ2-5|.|TRBV7-6|.
TGTGCCAGCAGCTTCGGGGGAGGCTACCAAGAGACCCAGTACTTC
CASSFGGGYQETQYF
>TRBJ1-2|TRBD1|TRBV23-1|once
TGCGCCAGCAGTCAATCGAAGGACAGGGGAGATTGGGACTATGGCTACACCTTC
CASSQSKDRGDWDYGYTF
>TRBJ2-7|TRBD1|TRBV5-1|.
TGCGCCAGCAGCTTGGTGACAGGGGACTACGAGCAGTACTTC
CASSLVTGDYEQYF
>TRBJ1-1|.|TRBV7-2|.
TGTGCCAGCAGTCCCCCCGCAGGGTGGAACACTGAAGCTTTCTTT
CASSPPAGWNTEAFF
>TRBJ2-3|TRBD2|TRBV5-1|.
TGCGCCAGCAGCCCAGGGACTAGCGCGAGGGGGGATACGCAGTATTTT
CASSPGTSARGDTQYF
>TRBJ2-5|.|TRBV9|.
TGTGCCAGCAGCGTAGTGGCAGGTCAAGAGACCCAGTACTTC
CASSVVAGQETQYF
>TRBJ2-7|.|TRBV9|.
TGTGCCAGCAGCCTGGGGGGACGGAGCTCCTACGAGCAGTACTTC
CASSLGGRSSYEQYF
>TRBJ1-1|TRBD1|TRBV4-1|.
TGCGCCAGCAGCCAAGGACAGGGGGTTACTGAAGCTTTCTTT
CASSQGQGVTEAFF
>TRBJ2-1|TRBD2|TRBV11-3|.
TGTGCCAGCAGCCCCCCGGATTCAGCGGGAGGGTATATCTACAATGAGCAGTTCTTC
CASSPPDSAGGYIYNEQFF
>TRBJ1-2|TRBD1|TRBV5-6|.
TGTGCCAGCAGATACGCCGGGACAGGGGGGCAGCGCTATGGCTACACCTTC
CASRYAGTGGQRYGYTF
>TRBJ1-5|.|TRBV12-2|.
TGTGCAAGTCGCCATAGCAATCAGCCCCAGCATTTT
CASRHSNQPQHF
>TRBJ2-2|TRBD1|TRBV6-1|few
TGTGCCAGCAGTGATACAGGGGTCGGGGAGCTGTTTTTT
CASSDTGVGELFF
>TRBJ1-4|.|TRBV27|.
TGTGCCAGCAGTTTATCGACGGAGGGCTTAGCTAATGAAAAACTGTTTTTT
CASSLSTEGLANEKLFF
>TRBJ1-1|.|TRBV6-6|.
TGTGCCAGCAGTTACTTTAGGAACACTGAAGCTTTCTTT
CASSYFRNTEAFF
>TRBJ1-1|.|TRBV30|.
TGTGCCTGGAGTGTACAGTCAGGGGCAAGGAACACTGAAGCTTTCTTT
CAWSVQSGARNTEAFF
>TRBJ2-7|.|TRBV6-5|.
TGTGCCAGCAGTTACGGGGACACCCTATACGAGCAGTACTTC
CASSYGDTLYEQYF
>TRBJ2-1|.|TRBV6-1|.
TGTGCCAGCACGCCTCGCGTCTCCTACAATGAGCAGTTCTTC
CASTPRVSYNEQFF
>TRBJ1-3|.|TRBV11-2|.
TGTGCCAGCAGCTTAGCCGAGAACACCATATATTTT
CASSLAENTIYF
>TRBJ1-2|.|TRBV7-9|.
TGTGCCAGCAGCTTAAAGACAGCCTATGGCTACACCTTC
CASSLKTAYGYTF
>TRBJ1-3|TRBD1|TRBV7-9|.
TGTTCCAGCAGCTTAGATCGGGACAGGGGGATTTCTGGAAACACCATATATTTT
CSSSLDRDRGISGNTIYF
>TRBJ1-1|.|TRBV6-5|.
TGTGCCAGCACCAGACAGTCCAACACTGAAGCTTTCTTT
CASTRQSNTEAFF
>TRBJ1-2|.|TRBV5-8|.
TGTGCCAGCAGCCCGACAGGTTCTAACTATGGCTACACCTTC
CASSPTGSNYGYTF